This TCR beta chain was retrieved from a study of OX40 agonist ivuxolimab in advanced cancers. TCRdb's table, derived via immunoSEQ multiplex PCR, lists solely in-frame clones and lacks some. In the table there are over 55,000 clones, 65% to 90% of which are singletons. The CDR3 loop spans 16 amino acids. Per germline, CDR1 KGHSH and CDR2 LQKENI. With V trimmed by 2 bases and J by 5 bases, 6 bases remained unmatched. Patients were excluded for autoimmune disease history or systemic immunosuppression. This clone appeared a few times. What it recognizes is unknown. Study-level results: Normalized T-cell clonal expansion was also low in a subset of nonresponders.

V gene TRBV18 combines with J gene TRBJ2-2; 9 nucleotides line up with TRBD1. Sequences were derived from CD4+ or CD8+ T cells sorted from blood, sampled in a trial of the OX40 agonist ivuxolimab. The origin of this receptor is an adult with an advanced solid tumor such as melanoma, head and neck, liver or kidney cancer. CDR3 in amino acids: CASSPSTGGATGELFF. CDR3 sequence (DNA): TGTGCCAGCTCACCATCTACAGGGGGCGCAACCGGGGAGCTGTTTTTT.